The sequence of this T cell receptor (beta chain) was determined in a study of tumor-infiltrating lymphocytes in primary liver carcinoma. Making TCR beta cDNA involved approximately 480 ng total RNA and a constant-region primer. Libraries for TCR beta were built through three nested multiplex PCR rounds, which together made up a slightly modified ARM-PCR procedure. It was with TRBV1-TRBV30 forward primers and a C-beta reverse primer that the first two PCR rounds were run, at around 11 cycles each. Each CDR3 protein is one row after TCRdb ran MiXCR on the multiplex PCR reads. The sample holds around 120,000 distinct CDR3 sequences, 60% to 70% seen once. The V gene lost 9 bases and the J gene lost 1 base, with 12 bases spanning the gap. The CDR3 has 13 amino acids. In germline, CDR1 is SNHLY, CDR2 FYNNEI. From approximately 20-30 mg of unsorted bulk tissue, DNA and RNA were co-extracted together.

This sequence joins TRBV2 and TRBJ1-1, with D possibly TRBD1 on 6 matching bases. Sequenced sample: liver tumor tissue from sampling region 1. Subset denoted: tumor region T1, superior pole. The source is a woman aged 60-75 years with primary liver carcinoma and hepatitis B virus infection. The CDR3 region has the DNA TGTGCCAGTAAGGGACAACAGAACACTGAAGCTTTCTTT. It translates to CASKGQQNTEAFF.